This T cell receptor beta chain was identified in a study of OX40 agonist ivuxolimab in advanced cancers. Findings and caveats of the study: The mean number of expanded clones was higher in CD8+ T cells than in CD4+.

The V gene's germline CDR1 is MNHEY and CDR2 SMNVEV (reference sequence). The CDR3 runs 14 residues. J lost 4 bases, V lost 6 bases, and 4 bases had no gene match. Details on this clone: What it binds is not known.

Measured with immunoSEQ multiplex PCR; TCRdb has only the in-frame clones, and not every one. This table holds about 78,000 clones, approximately 80% found once. The TCR sequence derives from an adult with an advanced solid tumor such as melanoma, head and neck, liver or kidney cancer. Sequencing used CD4+ or CD8+ T cells sorted from blood, obtained in a trial of the OX40 agonist ivuxolimab. The genes are TRBV27 and TRBJ2-3, with 10 bases lining up with TRBD2. The CDR3 sequence: CASRAGGRSDTQYF. The CDR3, as DNA: TGTGCCAGCAGAGCGGGAGGGCGGTCAGATACGCAGTATTTT.